These T cell receptor beta chains were read from a single sample in a study of CD8+ T cells in alopecia areata. Repertoires were generated with immunoSEQ multiplex PCR, while TCRdb's copy carries only in-frame clones and drops some. Among a few hundred thousand clones listed, around two fifths were seen once. The source was CD4+ T cells sorted from blood, collected around week 30, from a patient treated with tofacitinib. The receptors shown here come from a human donor with alopecia areata. Both conserved end residues are part of each CDR3. The order of the fields is CDR3 protein, V gene.

CDR3aa: CASRGTSGLRVETQYF
v_gene: TRBV2

CDR3aa: CSVGSRQGFYEQYF
v_gene: TRBV29-1

CDR3aa: CASSPTGQGAGEQFF
v_gene: TRBV5-1

CDR3aa: CATGLNEQFF
v_gene: TRBV30

CDR3aa: CASSLTHPYQPQHF
v_gene: TRBV27

CDR3aa: CASTYDRNQPQHF
v_gene: TRBV7-2

CDR3aa: CASSLDGITQYF
v_gene: TRBV7-9

CDR3aa: CAWGPGAGGPTYNEQFF
v_gene: TRBV30

CDR3aa: CASSQPQGSTEAFF
v_gene: TRBV4-2

CDR3aa: CSVVRLAGIYNEQFF
v_gene: TRBV29-1

CDR3aa: CASTPKAEHYGYTF
v_gene: TRBV19

CDR3aa: CAWSVGGVSTQPQHF
v_gene: TRBV30

CDR3aa: CRGGREAEAFF
v_gene: TRBV29-1

CDR3aa: CAWSGLAGKGDTQYF
v_gene: TRBV30

CDR3aa: CAWRGQGFTSGYTF
v_gene: TRBV30

CDR3aa: CAWSVPGTGGDGYTF
v_gene: TRBV30

CDR3aa: CASSWTSGTDTQYF
v_gene: TRBV5-4

CDR3aa: CAWSFRDRDVGGYTF
v_gene: TRBV30

CDR3aa: CASSGDRGPYNEQFF
v_gene: TRBV25-1

CDR3aa: CSARLIQGAFF
v_gene: TRBV20-1

CDR3aa: CASSKADYGYTF
v_gene: TRBV19

CDR3aa: CSVVPGTGGPEQYF
v_gene: TRBV29-1

CDR3aa: CASSSGRAPETQYF
v_gene: TRBV18

CDR3aa: CASSTGTSVETQYF
v_gene: TRBV6-5

CDR3aa: CATSRDRANQPQHF
v_gene: TRBV15

CDR3aa: CASGGGNSYEQYF
v_gene: TRBV5-1

CDR3aa: CAWDRGGDTQYF
v_gene: TRBV30

CDR3aa: CASSGGTGNANYGYTF
v_gene: TRBV5-1

CDR3aa: CAWSVLSSPAGELFF
v_gene: TRBV30

CDR3aa: CASSVERRAGVGNEQFF
v_gene: TRBV9

CDR3aa: CAWSVYGAGRGNSPLHF
v_gene: TRBV30

CDR3aa: CASSLGLPLGGNEQFF
v_gene: TRBV5-1

CDR3aa: CASSLIRGTEAFF
v_gene: TRBV27

CDR3aa: CASSQDLGGNTEAFF
v_gene: TRBV4-2

CDR3aa: CASSLYVPAGANVLTF
v_gene: TRBV5-6

CDR3aa: CASSLTKGIPESSDTQYF
v_gene: TRBV7-2

CDR3aa: CAWSLDRVASPLHF
v_gene: TRBV30

CDR3aa: CAWSLAGLRRAKNIQYF
v_gene: TRBV30

CDR3aa: CASSRDRGHKFGYTF
v_gene: TRBV5-1

CDR3aa: CSTLRGTDYGYTF
v_gene: TRBV29-1

CDR3aa: CSVNEGRRPYEQYF
v_gene: TRBV7-9

CDR3aa: CASSSVGTEAFF
v_gene: TRBV7-9

CDR3aa: CASSQLGQGYGYTF
v_gene: TRBV14

CDR3aa: CASRSSGRGPGANVLTF
v_gene: TRBV7-2

CDR3aa: CASSRGGASDEQFF
v_gene: TRBV6-5

CDR3aa: CASSKAFGTRGETQYF
v_gene: TRBV5-4

CDR3aa: CSVLEGYRVPNYGYTF
v_gene: TRBV29-1

CDR3aa: CAISAGQGHGYTF
v_gene: TRBV10-3

CDR3aa: CSVGRGESTGELFF
v_gene: TRBV29-1

CDR3aa: CASSLGDNIAAGNEQFF
v_gene: TRBV7-8

CDR3aa: CASSGGTDTQYF
v_gene: TRBV13

CDR3aa: CARGGNTEAFF
v_gene: TRBV30

CDR3aa: CASKERGNTGELFF
v_gene: TRBV6-4

CDR3aa: CASSELATNEQFF
v_gene: TRBV7-8

CDR3aa: CASSLWLEDSPLHF
v_gene: TRBV5-1

CDR3aa: CASTPKRTGRYTDTQYF
v_gene: TRBV27

CDR3aa: CASSRGPSDSEQYF
v_gene: TRBV5-8

CDR3aa: CASKRTGTDNEQFF
v_gene: TRBV2

CDR3aa: CASPTDRGWGGYTF
v_gene: TRBV2

CDR3aa: CASSYILEQYF
v_gene: TRBV7-2